A single sample gave rise to the 8 T cell receptor beta chains below, sequenced in a study of CD8+ T cells in alopecia areata (dated by TCRdb to the late 2010s). The method was the immunoSEQ multiplex PCR assay. RNA was extracted from all samples and reverse transcribed into cDNA as template for TCR sequencing. Here the immuneACCESS table is served through TCRdb, limited to in-frame sequences with V and J called. Missing clones are a known gap in these copies; in checked studies unresolved V genes cover under half, and the rest lacks a known reason. The sample table contains fewer than 250,000 clones; only one count was recorded for 35% to 40% of them. Clones ranked in the top ten supply around 0.48% of the sample. Explained via the paper, the treatment or condition label denotes: oral pan-JAK inhibitor, 5-10 mg twice daily. The sequences come from CD4+ T cells sorted from blood, collected between weeks 30 and 35, from a patient treated with tofacitinib. These receptors were obtained from a human donor with alopecia areata.

This clone appeared a few times. The genes are TRBV11-2 and TRBJ2-1, with TRBD2 matching 7 bases. Per germline, CDR1 SGHAT and CDR2 FQNNGV. This CDR3 region has 16 residues. V trimming: 1 base; J trimming: 5 bases; junction bases outside the gene matches: 8. The CDR3 reads CASSLVAGARNNEQFF. For the CDR3, the DNA is TGTGCCAGCAGCTTAGTGGCGGGAGCCAGAAACAATGAGCAGTTCTTC.

The CDR3 protein is CASSPDRGREGYTF. CDR3 nucleotides: TGTGCCAGCAGTCCAGACAGGGGGCGTGAGGGCTACACCTTC. The chain has TRBV2 and TRBJ1-2; 10 bases are a match to TRBD1. The CDR3 runs to 14 residues. CDR1 is SNHLY, CDR2 FYNNEI, per germline. With V trimmed by 5 bases and J by 8 bases, 8 bases remained unmatched.

This clone was observed a few times. The gene calls are TRBV2 and TRBJ1-4; no reliable D call. Germline V gives CDR1 SNHLY, CDR2 FYNNEI. CDR3 length: 15 amino acids. Deletions cut 4 bases from V and 0 bases from J, with 9 bases between. CDR3 residues: CASSVRGATNEKLFF. CDR3 coding DNA: TGTGCCAGCAGTGTTCGGGGTGCAACTAATGAAAAACTGTTTTTT.

V usage is TRBV25-1 and J usage is TRBJ1-3, with no clear D. The germline gives CDR1 MGHDK, CDR2 SYGVNS. V lost 2 bases and J 0 bases, leaving 14 bases between the germline ends. This CDR3 region has 17 residues. The CDR3 sequence: CASSETPGPASGNTIYF. DNA of the CDR3: TGTGCCAGCAGTGAAACCCCAGGACCCGCCTCTGGAAACACCATATATTTT.

The gene calls are TRBV5-1 and TRBJ1-4; D gene unclear. The V end was cut by 1 base, the J end by 7 bases, with 20 bases between. This CDR3 is built from 17 residues. Germline V gene data show CDR1 as SGHRS and CDR2 as YFSETQ. The CDR3 loop reads CASSLIPEDIGGEKLFF. The CDR3, as DNA: TGCGCCAGCAGCTTGATACCGGAAGACATAGGAGGTGAAAAACTGTTTTTT.

This clone was detected a few times. The chain combines TRBV9 with TRBJ2-5; D may correspond to TRBD1 or TRBD2 (5 bases each). V lost 2 bases and J lost 9, with 14 bases in between. CDR3 length: 13 residues. Germline V gene sequence: CDR1 SGDLS, CDR2 YYNGEE. DNA for the CDR3: TGTGCCAGCAGCGTTGCAGTCCTGGGGGCCCAGTACTTC. As protein: CASSVAVLGAQYF. Based on the CDR3 plus reference TRBV9 and TRBJ2-5, the full variable domain is DSGVTQTPKHLITATGQRVTLRCSPRSGDLSVYWYQQSLDQGLQFLIQYYNGEERAKGNILERFSAQQFPDLHSELNLSSLELGDSALYFCASSVAVLGAQYFGPGTRLLVL.

This clone was picked up a small number of times. V and J are TRBV7-9 and TRBJ2-3; D is unclear. The V end lost 5 bases, the J end lost 0 bases, and 6 bases lay between the germline ends. The CDR3 is 13 residues long. CDR1 and CDR2 from the germline V gene are SEHNR and FQNEAQ (reference sequence). CDR3 bases: TGTGCCAGCAGCGAGCGAAGCACAGATACGCAGTATTTT. It yields the protein CASSERSTDTQYF.

This clone was detected a few times. The J gene is TRBJ1-1, the V gene TRBV19; 9 nucleotides line up with TRBD1. Looked up from germline, CDR1 is LNHDA and CDR2 is SQIVND (reference sequence). CDR3 length: 15 amino acids. The V and J ends lost 4 bases and 0 bases, in that order; junction bases with no gene match: 3. This CDR3 reads CASSTDRGLNTEAFF. The CDR3 bases are TGTGCCAGTAGTACAGACAGGGGGTTGAACACTGAAGCTTTCTTT.